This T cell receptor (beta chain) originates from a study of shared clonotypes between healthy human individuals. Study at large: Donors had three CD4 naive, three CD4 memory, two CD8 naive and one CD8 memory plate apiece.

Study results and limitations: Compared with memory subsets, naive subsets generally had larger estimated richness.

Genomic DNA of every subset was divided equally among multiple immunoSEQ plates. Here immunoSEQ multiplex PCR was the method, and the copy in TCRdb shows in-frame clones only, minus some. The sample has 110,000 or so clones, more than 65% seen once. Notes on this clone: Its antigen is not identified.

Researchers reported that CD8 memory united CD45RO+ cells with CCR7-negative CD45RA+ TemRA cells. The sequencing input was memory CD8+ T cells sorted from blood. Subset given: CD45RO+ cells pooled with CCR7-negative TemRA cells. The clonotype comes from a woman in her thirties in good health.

This chain's CDR3 is CASSHYAQGVAGEEQYF. Written as DNA, the CDR3 is TGCGCCAGCAGCCACTACGCACAGGGGGTAGCCGGTGAGGAGCAGTACTTC. The chain employs TRBV4-1 and TRBJ2-7; 8 bases line up with TRBD1. V dropped 3 bases and J dropped 7; count of bases not matched to a gene: 17. This CDR3 region has 17 residues. Germline CDR1 and CDR2: MGHRA and YSYEKL.